Listed below are T cell receptor beta chains from one sample, sequenced in a study of identical twins. One entry per CDR3 protein, called by TCRdb with MiXCR from the 5' RACE reads. The sample shows about 250,000 distinct CDR3 sequences, roughly 8.7% of them seen only once. These data were likewise used in another study, on yellow fever vaccine responses in identical twins.

Specimen: CD8+ T cells sorted from blood. These receptors all come from a woman between 18 and 30 years old in good health. The CDR3 runs from the conserved cysteine through the conserved F or W. A D gene is named only where the DNA matches it firmly. A row's size may be missing; if present it is once, few, many or a size class.

d_call	v_call	cdr3_length	j_call	clone_size	cdr3_aa	cdr3_nt
NA	TRBV6-1	15	TRBJ2-2	NA	CARGTGSANTGELFF	TGTGCCAGGGGAACAGGATCCGCGAACACCGGGGAGCTGTTTTTT
TRBD2	TRBV6-2/TRBV6-3	18	TRBJ2-2	few	CATGSLAGESRGTGELFF	TGTGCCACAGGCTCGCTAGCGGGAGAATCTCGGGGTACCGGGGAGCTGTTTTTT
NA	TRBV7-9	17	TRBJ1-1	many	CASREWTANDLNTEAFF	TGTGCCAGCAGGGAGTGGACAGCCAACGACCTCAACACTGAAGCTTTCTTT
TRBD2	TRBV12-3/TRBV12-4	16	TRBJ2-2	NA	CASSSAERENTGELFF	TGTGCCAGCAGTTCCGCCGAGCGGGAGAACACCGGGGAGCTGTTTTTT
TRBD2	TRBV13	16	TRBJ2-7	NA	CASSGRLADSSYEQYF	TGTGCCAGCAGTGGGAGACTAGCGGACAGCTCCTACGAGCAGTACTTC
NA	TRBV7-9	15	TRBJ2-3	few	CASSPADSNTDTQYF	TGTGCCAGCAGCCCTGCGGACTCGAACACAGATACGCAGTATTTT
NA	TRBV9	17	TRBJ1-1	NA	CASSRGRVGNGHTEAFF	TGTGCCAGCAGCCGCGGAAGGGTGGGGAACGGGCACACTGAAGCTTTCTTT
NA	TRBV11-2	13	TRBJ2-2	NA	CASSYGPGGELFF	TGTGCCAGCAGCTACGGTCCGGGCGGGGAGCTGTTTTTT
TRBD1	TRBV29-1	15	TRBJ2-2	many	CSVRTGGRDTGELFF	TGCAGCGTGAGAACAGGGGGCCGGGACACCGGGGAGCTGTTTTTT
TRBD2	TRBV7-9	15	TRBJ2-1	few	CASSFALAGGNEQFF	TGTGCCAGCAGCTTCGCACTAGCGGGGGGCAATGAGCAGTTCTTC
NA	TRBV29-1	11	TRBJ1-2	many	CSVEVRDGYTF	TGCAGCGTTGAAGTCCGAGATGGCTACACCTTC
NA	TRBV4-1	14	TRBJ2-7	NA	CASSQGNPRDEQYF	TGCGCCAGCAGCCAAGGAAACCCACGGGACGAGCAGTACTTC
TRBD2	TRBV19	13	TRBJ2-1	NA	CASSHGRNNQQFF	TGTGCCAGTAGTCACGGGAGGAACAATCAGCAGTTCTTC
TRBD2	TRBV29-1	14	TRBJ2-7	many	CSVGGLAATYEQYF	TGCAGCGTTGGGGGACTAGCGGCCACCTACGAGCAGTACTTC
NA	TRBV4-2	15	TRBJ2-7	few	CASSGRLGYDLVQYF	TGTGCCAGCAGTGGAAGGTTGGGGTACGACTTAGTGCAGTACTTC
TRBD2	TRBV7-9	13	TRBJ2-3	few	CASSRGGVVTQYF	TGTGCCAGCAGCCGCGGGGGGGTGGTTACGCAGTATTTT
NA	TRBV28	15	TRBJ2-7	many	CASIEAGTRTYEQYF	TGTGCCAGCATCGAAGCCGGGACGCGGACCTACGAGCAGTACTTC
TRBD2	TRBV20-1	15	TRBJ2-4	many	CSARDLASGTNIQYF	TGCAGTGCTAGAGATTTGGCTAGCGGGACGAACATTCAGTACTTC
NA	TRBV12-3/TRBV12-4	13	TRBJ2-7	many	CASSFHLPYEQYF	TGTGCCAGCAGTTTTCATTTACCCTACGAGCAGTACTTC
NA	TRBV20-1	11	TRBJ1-1	NA	CSAYSYTEAFF	TGCAGTGCCTACAGCTACACTGAAGCTTTCTTT
NA	TRBV10-3	15	TRBJ2-3	many	CAISESTVDTDTQYF	TGTGCCATCAGTGAGTCGACGGTGGACACAGATACGCAGTATTTT
TRBD2	TRBV12-3/TRBV12-4	13	TRBJ2-5	few	CASSLGLAGVSNF	TGTGCCAGCAGTTTGGGACTAGCGGGAGTATCGAACTTC
NA	TRBV5-6	14	TRBJ2-4	many	CASSLSAGKNIQYF	TGTGCCAGCAGCTTGTCCGCAGGGAAAAACATTCAGTACTTC
NA	TRBV4-1	13	TRBJ2-3	NA	CASSQRNTDTQYF	TGCGCCAGCAGCCAACGAAACACAGATACGCAGTATTTT
TRBD2	TRBV6-2/TRBV6-3	15	TRBJ2-7	NA	CASSLGAGAPYEQYF	TGTGCCAGCAGCCTTGGAGCGGGGGCCCCCTACGAGCAGTACTTC
NA	TRBV7-8	13	TRBJ2-5	NA	CASSPGVQETQYF	TGTGCCAGCAGCCCGGGGGTGCAAGAGACCCAGTACTTC
NA	TRBV29-1	12	TRBJ2-7	many	CSVAWGAYEQYF	TGCAGCGTGGCCTGGGGTGCCTACGAGCAGTACTTC
TRBD2	TRBV14	16	TRBJ2-1	few	CASSRTSGIFYNEQFF	TGTGCCAGCAGCCGGACTAGCGGCATATTTTACAATGAGCAGTTCTTC
TRBD2	TRBV12-3/TRBV12-4	16	TRBJ2-7	NA	CASSFVGASGIYEQYF	TGTGCCAGCAGTTTCGTCGGGGCTAGCGGGATTTACGAGCAGTACTTC
TRBD2	TRBV7-6	15	TRBJ2-7	NA	CASSPGEGSVYEQYF	TGTGCCAGCAGTCCCGGGGAGGGGTCGGTCTACGAGCAGTACTTC
NA	TRBV10-2	14	TRBJ2-7	NA	CASSESPGPYEQYF	TGCGCCAGCAGTGAGTCCCCAGGGCCCTACGAGCAGTACTTC
TRBD1	TRBV12-3/TRBV12-4	15	TRBJ2-3	NA	CASSPGQGLADTQYF	TGTGCCAGCAGTCCGGGACAGGGACTCGCAGATACGCAGTATTTT
NA	TRBV10-3	16	TRBJ1-2	many	CAISDTSLGLNYGYTF	TGTGCCATCAGTGATACCTCATTAGGGTTGAACTATGGCTACACCTTC
TRBD1	TRBV7-9	16	TRBJ2-3	NA	CASSLRTGTFTDTQYF	TGTGCCAGCAGCTTACGGACAGGGACTTTCACAGATACGCAGTATTTT
TRBD2	TRBV7-8	17	TRBJ2-1	few	CASSLTSGGASYNEQFF	TGTGCCAGCAGCTTAACTAGCGGGGGGGCCTCCTACAATGAGCAGTTCTTC
NA	TRBV20-1	15	TRBJ2-5	NA	CSAGDGGSADTTQYF	TGCAGTGCTGGAGATGGCGGTTCGGCGGATACCACCCAGTACTTC
TRBD2	TRBV5-6	16	TRBJ2-3	many	CASSPMTSGREDTQYF	TGTGCCAGCAGCCCGATGACTAGCGGGAGGGAAGATACGCAGTATTTT
NA	TRBV7-9	13	TRBJ2-1	many	CASSLVNYNEQFF	TGTGCCAGCAGCTTAGTAAACTACAATGAGCAGTTCTTC
TRBD2	TRBV7-3	14	TRBJ2-1	many	CASSFGLAGDEQFF	TGTGCCAGCAGCTTTGGACTAGCGGGGGACGAGCAGTTCTTC
TRBD2	TRBV29-1	14	TRBJ2-3	few	CSVALAERTDTQYF	TGCAGCGTGGCACTAGCGGAGCGCACAGATACGCAGTATTTT
NA	TRBV20-1	14	TRBJ2-7	many	CSARRPENSYEQYF	TGCAGTGCTCGACGACCCGAGAACTCCTACGAGCAGTACTTC
TRBD1	TRBV28	18	TRBJ2-1	many	CASSWGNAGTGDNNEQFF	TGTGCCAGCAGTTGGGGCAACGCCGGGACAGGGGACAACAATGAGCAGTTCTTC
NA	TRBV4-3	16	TRBJ1-5	NA	CASSQDPWQGHQPQHF	TGCGCCAGCAGCCAAGATCCTTGGCAGGGCCATCAGCCCCAGCATTTT